This T cell receptor beta chain is drawn from a study of T cells in Graves' hyperthyroidism and ophthalmopathy. For this clonotype: What it binds is unknown.

Active moderate-to-severe ophthalmopathy, Clinical Activity Score at least 3, NOSPECS at least 4, under 3 months' duration. Diagnoses were made from clinical symptoms, serum measures (thyroxine and TRAb), thyroid ultrasound and orbital computed tomography. The germline CDR1 and CDR2 sequences are MNHEY and SVGAGI. V shed 4 bases and J shed 0 bases, with 15 bases lying between them. The CDR3 extends over 16 amino acids. Broader study findings: Ophthalmopathy and stable hyperthyroidism were separated by a 13 V-J model.

RNA transcripts were the template for amplifying TCR beta CDR3 regions. TCR CDR3 underwent first-round RT-PCR with the HTBI primer set. TCRdb reprocessed the multiplex PCR reads via MiXCR and lists one record per CDR3 protein. The table includes 400,000 to 500,000 distinct CDR3 sequences, 14% to 15% detected once. The V gene is TRBV6-5, the J gene TRBJ1-2; weak D call: TRBD1 (5 bases). The receptor's source is a man younger than 35 with Graves' ophthalmopathy. Input material: blood. CDR3 protein: CASSSHPRAANYGYTF. CDR3 in DNA: TGTGCCAGCAGTTCACACCCCAGGGCAGCTAACTATGGCTACACCTTC.